The 10 T cell receptor beta chains below come from one sample, sequenced in a study of blood T cell repertoires in COVID-19. Sequencing was performed with immunoSEQ multiplex PCR; in TCRdb, only in-frame clones are kept and a portion is missing. The sample lists 300,000 to 350,000 clones; roughly nine tenths were seen once. Sequencing used peripheral blood. The receptors come from an older woman with COVID-19, enrolled during active disease.

The chain combines TRBV7-4 with TRBJ2-5; no reliable D call. With 2 bases removed from V and 0 bases from J, the gap between germline ends came to 16 bases. Germline V gene data show CDR1 as SGHVT and CDR2 as SQSDAQ. The CDR3 is 17 amino acids. DNA of the CDR3: TGTGCCAGCAGCTTAAGGTGGTTGGAGCCGTACCAAGAGACCCAGTACTTC. As protein: CASSLRWLEPYQETQYF.

This clone was observed a single time. The chain recombines TRBV6-6 with TRBJ1-1, with D possibly TRBD1 on 5 matching bases. Germline CDR1 reads MNHNY; CDR2 reads SVGAGI (reference sequence). CDR3 length equals 14 residues. The V gene lost 4 bases and the J gene lost 5 bases, with 14 bases spanning the gap. The CDR3 coding sequence is TGTGCCAGCAGTTTGATCCGGAGGGGAACTGAAGCTTTCTTT. It yields the protein CASSLIRRGTEAFF.

The J gene is TRBJ1-5, the V gene TRBV4-2, with 7 bases aligning to TRBD1. Germline V lookup: CDR1 LGHNA, CDR2 YNFKEQ. V lost 3 bases and J lost 6; bases outside the gene matches: 8. This CDR3 has 15 residues. CDR3 region: CASSQDYRGGQPQHF. CDR3 in DNA: TGTGCCAGCAGCCAGGATTACAGGGGCGGTCAGCCCCAGCATTTT.

This chain joins TRBV7-2 and TRBJ2-5, with 10 bases fitting TRBD2. The ends lost 2 bases at V and 6 bases at J; junction bases unmatched: 3. This CDR3 comprises 14 residues. CDR1 and CDR2 (germline): SGHTA, FQGNSA. The CDR3 DNA is TGTGCCAGCAGCTTAAGCGGGGGGGCGCAGACCCAGTACTTC. Amino acid sequence: CASSLSGGAQTQYF.

The chain has TRBV6-5 and TRBJ1-2, with D hard to call. Germline-derived CDR1 and CDR2 are MNHEY and SVGAGI. The V gene lost 7 bases and the J gene lost 3 bases, with 12 bases spanning the gap. This CDR3 region has 13 residues. The CDR3 here is CASTSGIHYGYTF. The CDR3 bases are TGTGCCAGCACCTCCGGGATCCACTATGGCTACACCTTC.

As to this clone: Other DNA sequences in the same sample also yield this CDR3. The chain couples TRBV12-5 to TRBJ1-1; D is possibly TRBD1 (5 bases). The CDR3 sequence is 12 residues long. Trimming pared 5 bases from V and 5 bases from J, leaving 9 bases between. Per germline, CDR1 LGHNT and CDR2 FRNRAP. CDR3 sequence: CASGLGGTEAFF. In DNA, the CDR3 is TGTGCTAGTGGTCTCGGGGGGACTGAAGCTTTCTTT.

The chain joins TRBV3-1 (or the pseudogene TRBV3-2) to TRBJ2-5; no reliable D call. The CDR3 consists of 13 residues. Germline V lookup: CDR1 LGHDT, CDR2 YNNKEL (reference sequence). Trimming stripped 1 base from V and 5 bases from J, with 8 bases between. In DNA form, the CDR3 reads TGTGCCAGCAGCCAAGCGGGTGTGGAGACCCAGTACTTC. It encodes CASSQAGVETQYF.

The rearrangement joins TRBV19 to TRBJ1-2; 7 bases line up with TRBD1. Trimming took 3 bases from V and 2 from J; bases not matched to a gene: 3. CDR1 and CDR2 from the germline V gene are LNHDA and SQIVND (reference sequence). The CDR3 consists of 14 residues. CDR3 amino acids: CASSIRDSNYGYTF. In nucleotides, the CDR3 is TGTGCCAGTAGTATTAGGGACAGCAACTATGGCTACACCTTC. The complete variable domain, with remaining parts taken from reference TRBV19 and TRBJ1-2, reads DGGITQSPKYLFRKEGQNVTLSCEQNLNHDAMYWYRQDPGQGLRLIYYSQIVNDFQKGDIAEGYSVSREKKESFPLTVTSAQKNPTAFYLCASSIRDSNYGYTFGSGTRLTVV.

This chain links TRBV3-1 (or the pseudogene TRBV3-2) with TRBJ1-2, with D maybe TRBD1 (5 bases). V was clipped by 4 bases and J by 4 bases, with 7 bases between them. The CDR3 has 12 amino acids. Per the germline V gene, CDR1 is LGHDT and CDR2 is YNNKEL (reference sequence). CDR3 DNA sequence: TGTGCCAGCAGCCCTGACAGCTATGGCTACACCTTC. Translated, it gives CASSPDSYGYTF.

CDR3 sequence: CAWSSKGRETQYF. In nucleotides, the CDR3 is TGTGCCTGGAGTTCAAAAGGGAGGGAGACCCAGTACTTC. The V and J genes are TRBV30 and TRBJ2-5; D is possibly TRBD2 (6 bases). Trimming left V 2 bases short and J 5 bases short, with 12 bases between. The CDR3 loop spans 13 amino acids. CDR1 is GTSNPN, CDR2 SVGIG, per germline (reference sequence).